The 4 T cell receptor beta chains listed next were all sequenced from one sample in a study of cytomegalovirus exposure and HLA in healthy donors. The PCR contained 60 Vbeta and 13 Jbeta primers. Measured with immunoSEQ multiplex PCR; TCRdb has only the in-frame clones, and not every one. Of about 160,000 clones listed, 84% are singletons. Sequencing was performed on PBMCs. These receptors were obtained from a man aged 50 to 60 in good health and CMV-seropositive.

CDR3 nucleotides: TGTGCCAGTAGTAGCGCGGGGGGGACTAATGAAAAACTGTTTTTT. Protein: CASSSAGGTNEKLFF. The gene calls are TRBV19 and TRBJ1-4; a weak D match, TRBD1 (5 bases). Germline V CDR1 and CDR2: LNHDA, SQIVND (reference sequence). This CDR3 has 15 residues. The V gene lost 4 bases and the J gene lost 2 bases, with 11 bases spanning the gap.

This clone was counted once. This chain connects TRBV2 to TRBJ1-1; D is ambiguous. Trimming pared 1 base from V and 5 bases from J, leaving 5 bases between. Germline values: CDR1 SNHLY, CDR2 FYNNEI. CDR3 length: 12 residues. Here the CDR3 reads CASSEGTTEAFF. CDR3 bases: TGTGCCAGCAGTGAAGGGACTACTGAAGCTTTCTTT.

This clone came up a few times. The rearrangement links TRBV10-3 to TRBJ2-7, with 10 bases matching TRBD2. The CDR3 contains 16 residues. Germline-derived CDR1 and CDR2 are ENHRY and SYGVKD. With V trimmed by 0 bases and J by 2 bases, 4 bases remained unmatched. The CDR3 nucleotides read TGTGCCATCAGTGAGTCGACTAGCGGGTACCCCTACGAGCAGTACTTC. Its protein is CAISESTSGYPYEQYF.

The chain has TRBV19 and TRBJ1-1, with a weak D call TRBD1 (6 bases). There are 14 residues in the CDR3. Per germline, CDR1 LNHDA and CDR2 SQIVND (reference sequence). Trimming pared 4 bases from V and 0 bases from J, leaving 9 bases between. CDR3 amino acids: CASSTGHLNTEAFF. CDR3 in DNA: TGTGCCAGTAGTACGGGACACCTGAACACTGAAGCTTTCTTT.